The subject of this entry is one T cell receptor beta chain. Its antigen is unknown. Each of the donors had 9 to 10 milliliters of peripheral blood drawn into EDTA-treated Vacutainer tubes. CDR3 size: 13 residues. V lost 1 base, J lost 3 bases, and 7 bases lay in between. Germline V gene lookup returns CDR1 SGHTA and CDR2 FQGNSA. Then a second PCR, running about 6 to 11 cycles, was carried out with a sample-barcoded 5' primer and a J-beta primer mix. A 12-random-nucleotide template-switch adaptor tagged each cDNA molecule. TCRdb reprocessed the 5' RACE reads via MiXCR and lists one record per CDR3 protein. The sample shows about 1.8 million distinct CDR3 sequences, just under 50% of them seen only once. This sample is drawn from a study of blood T cells in healthy people across ages. Study as a whole: Capture by template switching was about one barcoded beta molecule per two T cells. Study-wide results and limits: The lack of PBMC sorting stopped any conclusive naive versus antigen-experienced comparison.

The TCR sequence derives from a woman in her thirties or forties in good health. The chain carries TRBV7-2 and TRBJ2-7, with D uncertain. Specimen: blood. CDR3: CASSLEVLYEQYF. The CDR3, as DNA: TGTGCCAGCAGCTTAGAGGTCCTCTACGAGCAGTACTTC.